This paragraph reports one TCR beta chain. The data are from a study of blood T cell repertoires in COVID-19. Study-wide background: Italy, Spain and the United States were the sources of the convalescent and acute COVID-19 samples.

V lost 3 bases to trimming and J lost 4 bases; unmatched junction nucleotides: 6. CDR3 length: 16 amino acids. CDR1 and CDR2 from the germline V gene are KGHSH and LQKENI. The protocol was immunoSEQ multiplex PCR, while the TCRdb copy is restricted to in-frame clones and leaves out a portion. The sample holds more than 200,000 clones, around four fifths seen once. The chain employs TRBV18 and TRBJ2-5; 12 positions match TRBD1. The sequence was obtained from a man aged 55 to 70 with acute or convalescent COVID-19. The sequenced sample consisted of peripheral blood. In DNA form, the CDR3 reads TGTGCCAGCTCACCCCTCGGGACAGGGGGCCTAGAGACCCAGTACTTC. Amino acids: CASSPLGTGGLETQYF.